Shown below are 6 T cell receptor beta chains from a single sample sequenced in a study of identical twins. TCRdb redid the calling of the 5' RACE reads with MiXCR, one entry per CDR3 protein. The table includes approximately 680,000 distinct CDR3 sequences, about 7.1% detected once. The sample was also linked to a second study, of yellow fever vaccine responses in identical twins.

Sequencing used PBMCs. The receptors were gathered from a woman aged 18-30 years in good health.

CDR3 in DNA: TGCGCCAGCAGTAAAACGGGCGGGGGGGCTCTCGATGAGCAGTTCTTC. Its translation: CASSKTGGGALDEQFF. The J gene is TRBJ2-1, the V gene TRBV4-1; 9 bases line up with TRBD2. The length of the CDR3 is 16 residues. The germline V gene encodes CDR1 MGHRA and CDR2 YSYEKL. Trimming took 6 bases from V and 8 from J; bases not matched to a gene: 14.

The CDR3 region has the DNA TGCGCCAGCAGCTTTAGGGAAGGCGCAGATACGCAGTATTTT. This encodes CASSFREGADTQYF. The chain uses TRBV5-1 and TRBJ2-3; no definite D call. CDR3 length: 14 residues. Germline CDR1 is SGHRS and CDR2 is YFSETQ. V was cut by 2 bases and J by 4 bases, with 11 bases left in between.

This clonotype came up a few times. This sequence joins TRBV12-3 or TRBV12-4 and TRBJ2-6; TRBD1 aligns across 7 bases. The CDR3 spans 15 residues. The junction had 1 base not matched to a gene; V was cut back by 5 bases and J by 0 bases. The CDR3 region is CASSHRGSGANVLTF. The CDR3 DNA is TGTGCCAGCAGTCACAGGGGCTCTGGGGCCAACGTCCTGACTTTC.

V usage is TRBV25-1 and J usage is TRBJ2-1; TRBD2 agrees at 14 bases. V lost 1 base and J lost 5; bases outside the gene matches: 16. Germline V lookup: CDR1 MGHDK, CDR2 SYGVNS. CDR3 length equals 21 residues. The CDR3 loop is CASSELYSRLAGGGGDNEQFF. In DNA form, the CDR3 reads TGTGCCAGCAGTGAATTGTATTCGAGACTAGCGGGAGGGGGTGGTGACAATGAGCAGTTCTTC.

This clonotype was observed a single time. The CDR3 loop is CASSYRTGANNEQFF. Written as DNA, the CDR3 is TGTGCCAGCAGTTATAGGACAGGGGCCAACAATGAGCAGTTCTTC. V gene TRBV11-3 combines with J gene TRBJ2-1; 9 bases fit TRBD1. There are 15 residues in the CDR3. V shed 6 bases, J shed 5 bases, and the junction held 8 bases outside the gene matches. Germline V gives CDR1 SGHNT, CDR2 YENEEA.

This clonotype has more than one count but fewer than ten. The chain links TRBV11-2 to TRBJ2-7; perhaps TRBD1 as D (6 bases). This CDR3 has 13 residues. V was pared by 4 bases and J by 3 bases, with 10 bases between. Germline V lookup: CDR1 SGHAT, CDR2 FQNNGV. The CDR3 DNA is TGTGCCAGCAGCTCAGGGGTCCACTACGAGCAGTACTTC. Residues: CASSSGVHYEQYF.